This T cell receptor (beta chain) originates from a study of technical replicates of blood from a handful of donors. TCRdb's copy holds only in-frame clones and misses some; the assay was immunoSEQ multiplex PCR. Of more than 60,000 clones in the sample, about 92% were seen once. Germline CDR1 reads SGHRS; CDR2 reads YFSETQ. Deletions cut 4 bases from V and 0 bases from J, with 13 bases between. This CDR3 contains 16 residues. This TCR was sampled from a human donor in good health. Material: T cells isolated from PBMCs. V usage is TRBV5-1 and J usage is TRBJ1-4; D gene ambiguous. The DNA for the CDR3 is TGCGCCAGCAGCCCGGCGAGGGCACCAACTAATGAAAAACTGTTTTTT. It yields the protein CASSPARAPTNEKLFF.